The 30 T cell receptor beta chains reported below all come from one sample, sequenced in a study of control samples from healthy donors and cancer patients. Here immunoSEQ multiplex PCR was the method, and the copy in TCRdb shows in-frame clones only, minus some. The data hold 40,000 to 55,000 clones, with around 87% observed a single time. Sequencing input: PBMCs. The receptors were gathered from a woman in her sixties with lung cancer.

The chain recombines TRBV3-1 (or the pseudogene TRBV3-2) with TRBJ1-2; no clear D gene. V dropped 0 bases and J dropped 7 bases, with 15 bases sitting between them. CDR3 length: 15 residues. Germline V gene sequence: CDR1 LGHDT, CDR2 YNNKEL (reference sequence). CDR3 amino acids: CASSQEIQLWGGYTF. CDR3 nucleotide sequence: TGTGCCAGCAGCCAAGAGATTCAGCTATGGGGTGGCTACACCTTC.

The chain employs TRBV3-1 (or the pseudogene TRBV3-2) and TRBJ1-1; maybe TRBD1 (5 bases). From germline, CDR1 is LGHDT and CDR2 YNNKEL (reference sequence). The CDR3 contains 14 residues. The ends were cut back, 4 bases at V and 0 bases at J, with 9 bases in the middle. CDR3 region: CASSLDSLNTEAFF. DNA of the CDR3: TGTGCCAGCAGCCTAGACAGTCTGAACACTGAAGCTTTCTTT.

Written as DNA, the CDR3 is TGTGCCAGCAGCCTACGTCAGGATACGCAGTATTTT. Translating gives CASSLRQDTQYF. V gene TRBV7-3 combines with J gene TRBJ2-3; the D is unclear. The CDR3 length is 12 residues. Germline-derived CDR1 and CDR2 are SGHTA and FQGTGA. Trimming left V 5 bases short and J 6 bases short, with 9 bases between.

The CDR3 DNA reads as TGTGCCAGCAGTGAAGAGGCGGGAGTGTACAATGAGCAGTTCTTC. Protein product: CASSEEAGVYNEQFF. This chain uses TRBV6-1 with TRBJ2-1, with 7 nucleotides matching TRBD2. The V segment lost 1 base and the J segment 4 bases; nucleotides outside the gene matches: 4. Germline V gives CDR1 MNHNS, CDR2 SASEGT. CDR3 length equals 15 residues.

The J gene is TRBJ2-3, the V gene TRBV13, with D maybe TRBD2 (6 bases). Looked up from germline, CDR1 is PRHDT and CDR2 is FYEKMQ (reference sequence). The CDR3 is 14 amino acids. The V gene lost 2 bases and the J gene lost 6 bases, with 12 bases spanning the gap. CDR3 protein: CASSLPGLQDTQYF. The CDR3 DNA reads TGTGCCAGCAGCTTACCGGGACTCCAGGATACGCAGTATTTT. The entire variable domain, with the rest obtained from reference TRBV13 and TRBJ2-3, is as follows: AAGVIQSPRHLIKEKRETATLKCYPIPRHDTVYWYQQGPGQDPQFLISFYEKMQSDKGSIPDRFSAQQFSDYHSELNMSSLELGDSALYFCASSLPGLQDTQYFGPGTRLTVL.

The chain is built from TRBV19 and TRBJ2-3; 9 positions agree with TRBD1. Germline loops: CDR1 LNHDA, CDR2 SQIVND (reference sequence). V trimming: 7 bases; J trimming: 3 bases; junction bases outside the gene matches: 5. The CDR3 spans 14 residues. The CDR3 sequence: CASTTGGATDTQYF. The CDR3 nucleotides read TGTGCCAGTACCACAGGGGGCGCGACAGATACGCAGTATTTT.

This rearrangement joins TRBV7-9 to TRBJ2-7; TRBD1 aligns across 12 bases. Germline V gene data show CDR1 as SEHNR and CDR2 as FQNEAQ (reference sequence). V dropped 6 bases and J dropped 5; count of bases not matched to a gene: 8. This CDR3 spans 15 amino acids. The CDR3 bases are TGTGCCAGCAGGCTTCCGGGACAGGGGGCAAACGAGCAGTACTTC. Protein product: CASRLPGQGANEQYF.

This chain joins TRBV18 and TRBJ1-6; TRBD1 might be the D (5 bases). The V end lost 4 bases, the J end lost 8 bases, and 18 bases lay between the germline ends. In germline, CDR1 is KGHSH, CDR2 LQKENI. The CDR3 is made up of 16 amino acids. DNA for the CDR3: TGTGCCAGCTCACAAGACAGCGTTCAGATTGATTCACCCCTCCACTTT. This encodes CASSQDSVQIDSPLHF.

The chain is built from TRBV19 and TRBJ2-3, with D possibly TRBD1 on 6 matching bases. This CDR3 is built from 17 residues. V was shortened by 6 bases and J by 3 bases, with 22 bases between the two germline ends. Germline V gene sequence: CDR1 LNHDA, CDR2 SQIVND (reference sequence). The CDR3 protein is CASSLPSDRIVTDTQYF. The CDR3 region has the DNA TGTGCCAGTAGCTTACCTTCGGACAGAATCGTAACAGATACGCAGTATTTT.

The chain uses TRBV11-1 and TRBJ2-1; tentatively, D is TRBD2 (6 bases). CDR1 is SGHAT and CDR2 is FQDESV in the germline V gene (reference sequence). Trimming pared 10 bases from V and 4 bases from J, leaving 20 bases between. The CDR3 runs to 15 residues. The CDR3 coding sequence is TGTGCCACCCGCCCGGGGGAGGTGGGTTACAATGAGCAGTTCTTC. Amino acid sequence: CATRPGEVGYNEQFF.

The chain has TRBV5-6 and TRBJ2-7; weak D call: TRBD2 (5 bases). Trimming left V 0 bases short and J 2 bases short, with 18 bases between. Germline assignment: CDR1 SGHDT and CDR2 YYEEEE. The CDR3 extends over 17 amino acids. CDR3: CASSLARGAESTYEQYF. In nucleotides, the CDR3 is TGTGCCAGCAGCTTGGCCCGAGGAGCGGAGAGTACCTACGAGCAGTACTTC.

The V and J genes are TRBV11-2 and TRBJ1-2; D ambiguous. This CDR3 spans 16 amino acids. Germline V gene data show CDR1 as SGHAT and CDR2 as FQNNGV. The V gene lost 1 base and the J gene lost 3 bases, with 15 bases spanning the gap. The DNA for the CDR3 is TGTGCCAGCAGCTTAGCTAGATACTCTCATGACTATGGCTACACCTTC. As protein: CASSLARYSHDYGYTF.

The chain employs TRBV27 and TRBJ2-2, with D maybe TRBD2 (6 bases). Trimming removed 2 bases at V and 7 bases at J, with 14 bases between. The CDR3 has 15 residues. Per germline, CDR1 MNHEY and CDR2 SMNVEV (reference sequence). The CDR3 DNA is TGTGCCAGCAGTTTAAGTACGGAGGGATTCGGGGAGCTGTTTTTT. This codes for CASSLSTEGFGELFF.

Only one count was recorded for this clone. This chain links TRBV21-1 with TRBJ2-7. TRBV21-1 is given as a pseudogene. This CDR3 region has 15 residues. CDR3 protein: CASSPRWGRGHEQYF. CDR3 coding DNA: TGTGCCAGCAGCCCTCGGTGGGGACGGGGGCACGAGCAGTACTTC.

As DNA, the CDR3 is TGTGCCAGCTCACCAGAAGACAGAGAGAATGAAAAACTGTTTTTT. It yields the protein CASSPEDRENEKLFF. The chain links TRBV18 to TRBJ1-4; perhaps TRBD1 as D (5 bases). Germline loops: CDR1 KGHSH, CDR2 LQKENI. The CDR3 runs to 15 residues. V lost 2 bases and J 5 bases, leaving 12 bases between the germline ends.

This chain connects TRBV5-4 to TRBJ1-5; 7 bases are shared with TRBD1. The CDR3 is 14 amino acids. Germline CDR1 is SGHNT and CDR2 is YYREEE (reference sequence). Unmatched junction bases numbered 3, after V lost 3 bases and J lost 3 bases. The CDR3 region has the DNA TGTGCCAGCAGCTCCAGGGGGGACAATCAGCCCCAGCATTTT. Encoded protein: CASSSRGDNQPQHF. Variable domain in full (rest from reference TRBV5-4 and TRBJ1-5): ETGVTQSPTHLIKTRGQQVTLRCSSQSGHNTVSWYQQALGQGPQFIFQYYREEENGRGNFPPRFSGLQFPNYSSELNVNALELDDSALYLCASSSRGDNQPQHFGDGTRLSIL.

V gene TRBV18 combines with J gene TRBJ2-7, with TRBD1 identical over 8 bases. Germline CDR1 is KGHSH and CDR2 is LQKENI. This CDR3 comprises 11 residues. V was clipped by 4 bases and J by 7 bases; unmatched bases: 0. This CDR3 reads CASSRDREQYF. CDR3 coding DNA: TGTGCCAGCTCACGGGACAGGGAGCAGTACTTC.

The genes are TRBV30 and TRBJ2-2; D unresolved. Germline values: CDR1 GTSNPN, CDR2 SVGIG (reference sequence). Deletions cut 1 base from V and 4 bases from J, with 1 base between. This CDR3 region has 11 residues. CDR3 residues: CAWSGTGELFF. Written as DNA, the CDR3 is TGTGCCTGGAGTGGCACCGGGGAGCTGTTTTTT. Complete variable domain (other parts from reference TRBV30 and TRBJ2-2): SQTIHQWPATLVQPVGSPLSLECTVEGTSNPNLYWYRQAAGRGLQLLFYSVGIGQISSEVPQNLSASRPQDRQFILSSKKLLLSDSGFYLCAWSGTGELFFGEGSRLTVL.

This clone was observed once. This chain connects TRBV7-9 to TRBJ1-6; possibly TRBD1 for D (5 bases). V was shortened by 4 bases and J by 9 bases, with 10 bases between the two germline ends. Germline loops: CDR1 SEHNR, CDR2 FQNEAQ (reference sequence). The CDR3 consists of 13 residues. CDR3 sequence reads: CASSSTEGSPLHF. CDR3 DNA: TGTGCCAGCAGCTCGACAGAGGGTTCACCCCTCCACTTT.

The genes are TRBV7-9 and TRBJ1-4; 10 bases agree with TRBD1. The CDR3 spans 15 residues. Unmatched junction bases numbered 8, after V lost 5 bases and J lost 8 bases. In germline, CDR1 is SEHNR, CDR2 FQNEAQ (reference sequence). The CDR3 sequence: CASSGIGQGGEKLFF. In nucleotides, the CDR3 is TGTGCCAGCAGCGGCATCGGACAGGGGGGAGAAAAACTGTTTTTT.

This clone was observed a few times. V and J are TRBV10-2 and TRBJ1-5; the D is unclear. This CDR3 is 13 amino acids long. Germline CDR1 is WSHSY and CDR2 is SAAADI. V shed 1 base and J shed 1 base, with 2 bases lying between them. In nucleotides, the CDR3 is TGCGCCAGCAGTGAGTGGAGCAATCAGCCCCAGCATTTT. It translates to CASSEWSNQPQHF.

The rearrangement uses TRBV11-3 and TRBJ2-1; D gene ambiguous. Trimming cost V 2 bases and J 4 bases, with 9 bases left between them. The CDR3 loop spans 14 amino acids. Per germline, CDR1 SGHNT and CDR2 YENEEA. This CDR3 reads CASSLMGNYNEQFF. In DNA, the CDR3 is TGTGCCAGCAGCTTAATGGGGAATTACAATGAGCAGTTCTTC.

The CDR3 loop is CASSSDGGRAFF. The CDR3 DNA is TGTGCCAGCAGTAGTGATGGGGGGCGAGCTTTCTTT. V is TRBV6-4 and J is TRBJ1-1; D is possibly TRBD1 (6 bases). This CDR3 region has 12 residues. V shed 5 bases and J shed 10 bases, with 14 bases lying between them. Germline V gene lookup returns CDR1 MRHNA and CDR2 SNTAGT.

The chain couples TRBV6-1 to TRBJ2-7, with TRBD2 identical over 8 bases. This CDR3 contains 15 residues. V dropped 2 bases and J dropped 1; count of bases not matched to a gene: 4. In germline, CDR1 is MNHNS, CDR2 SASEGT. Here the CDR3 reads CASSELPGGSYEQYF. The CDR3 nucleotides are TGTGCCAGCAGTGAACTACCGGGAGGGTCCTACGAGCAGTACTTC.

The chain uses TRBV4-1 and TRBJ1-4; no reliable D call. With 4 bases removed from V and 4 bases from J, the gap between germline ends came to 10 bases. The CDR3 extends over 14 amino acids. CDR1 and CDR2 from the germline V gene are MGHRA and YSYEKL. CDR3 sequence (DNA): TGCGCCAGCAGCCCTGGGATCTTTAATGAAAAACTGTTTTTT. It codes for CASSPGIFNEKLFF.

This clone showed up just once. The chain couples TRBV6-5 to TRBJ1-2; D is possibly TRBD1 (5 bases). Germline CDR1 reads MNHEY; CDR2 reads SVGAGI. The CDR3 has 13 amino acids. The V end was cut by 8 bases, the J end by 0 bases, with 10 bases between. CDR3 sequence (DNA): TGTGCCAGCCGGGACCTAGCTAACTATGGCTACACCTTC. This sequence encodes CASRDLANYGYTF.

The rearrangement uses TRBV19 and TRBJ1-1, with unresolved D. Trimming removed 0 bases from V and 1 base from J, with 12 bases in between. Germline V gives CDR1 LNHDA, CDR2 SQIVND (reference sequence). This CDR3 has 16 residues. This CDR3 reads CASSIDSRARNTEAFF. Written as DNA, the CDR3 is TGTGCCAGTAGTATAGATTCGAGAGCGAGGAACACTGAAGCTTTCTTT. Complete variable domain (other parts from reference TRBV19 and TRBJ1-1): DGGITQSPKYLFRKEGQNVTLSCEQNLNHDAMYWYRQDPGQGLRLIYYSQIVNDFQKGDIAEGYSVSREKKESFPLTVTSAQKNPTAFYLCASSIDSRARNTEAFFGQGTRLTVV.

The rearrangement uses TRBV13 and TRBJ2-4; possibly TRBD2 for D (6 bases). The CDR3 spans 15 residues. Trimming left V 2 bases short and J 6 bases short, with 14 bases between. CDR1 and CDR2 (germline): PRHDT, FYEKMQ (reference sequence). For the CDR3, the DNA is TGTGCCAGCAGCTTAAGAAGCGGGTGGGGAAACATTCAGTACTTC. It specifies CASSLRSGWGNIQYF. The full variable domain, its missing parts supplied by reference TRBV13 and TRBJ2-4, is AAGVIQSPRHLIKEKRETATLKCYPIPRHDTVYWYQQGPGQDPQFLISFYEKMQSDKGSIPDRFSAQQFSDYHSELNMSSLELGDSALYFCASSLRSGWGNIQYFGAGTRLSVL.

This clone has only one observation. The rearrangement joins TRBV6-5 to TRBJ2-4; possible D gene TRBD2, 6 bases. V was shortened by 6 bases and J by 11 bases, with 17 bases between the two germline ends. The V gene's germline CDR1 is MNHEY and CDR2 SVGAGI. CDR3 length: 13 residues. CDR3 loop: CASRWDSAEVQYF. CDR3 DNA sequence: TGTGCCAGCAGATGGGACTCCGCCGAAGTTCAGTACTTC.

The rearrangement links TRBV30 to TRBJ2-2, with unresolved D. Germline CDR1 reads GTSNPN; CDR2 reads SVGIG (reference sequence). The ends were cut back, 3 bases at V and 1 base at J, with 9 bases in the middle. The CDR3 runs to 14 residues. Written as DNA, the CDR3 is TGTGCCTGGAGATGGACGGGGAACACCGGGGAGCTGTTTTTT. Protein product: CAWRWTGNTGELFF.